Below are 19 T cell receptor beta chains sequenced from a single sample in a study of blood T cell repertoires in COVID-19. Only in-frame clones appear in the TCRdb table, and some are missing; sequencing was by immunoSEQ multiplex PCR. The sample includes 250,000 or so clones, 86% of them seen just once. Sequenced input: peripheral blood. These receptors all come from a man aged 80 or over with acute or convalescent COVID-19.

This clone was seen a handful of times. The rearrangement joins TRBV7-8 to TRBJ1-3; D possibly corresponds to TRBD1 (5 bases). This CDR3 contains 14 residues. Trimming left V 5 bases short and J 2 bases short, with 10 bases between. Looked up from germline, CDR1 is SGHVS and CDR2 is FQNEAQ. The CDR3 protein is CASSLTDTGNTIYF. CDR3 coding DNA: TGTGCCAGCAGCCTTACGGACACTGGAAACACCATATATTTT.

Here the CDR3 reads CASSNRVGYTEAFF. In DNA form, the CDR3 reads TGTGCCAGTAGTAACAGGGTCGGGTACACTGAAGCTTTCTTT. J is TRBJ1-1 and V is TRBV19; possibly TRBD1 for D (6 bases). This CDR3 region has 14 residues. Deletions cut 4 bases from V and 3 bases from J, with 12 bases between. Germline V gene lookup returns CDR1 LNHDA and CDR2 SQIVND (reference sequence).

The chain employs TRBV7-9 and TRBJ1-6, with TRBD1 matching over 8 bases. The CDR3 length is 16 residues. Germline V gene lookup returns CDR1 SEHNR and CDR2 FQNEAQ (reference sequence). With 4 bases clipped from V and 13 bases from J, the junction kept 15 bases outside the gene matches. The CDR3 DNA reads as TGTGCCAGCAGCTCCCCAGGGGGCCGGACGGGTTCGCCCCTCCACTTT. As protein: CASSSPGGRTGSPLHF.

This clone came up a few times. The chain uses TRBV11-2 and TRBJ1-1; TRBD1 might be the D (6 bases). V dropped 3 bases and J dropped 10 bases, with 15 bases sitting between them. The CDR3 contains 13 residues. CDR1 is SGHAT, CDR2 FQNNGV, per germline. The CDR3 protein is CASSFGGGRGAFF. The CDR3 DNA is TGTGCCAGCAGCTTTGGGGGGGGCAGGGGAGCTTTCTTT.

The chain carries TRBV28 and TRBJ2-3; TRBD1 might be the D (7 bases). The CDR3 covers 17 residues. Deletions cut 3 bases from V and 3 bases from J, with 19 bases between. Germline CDR1 MDHEN, CDR2 SYDVKM. CDR3 nucleotides: TGTGCCAGCAGTTTGCCCCCCGAGACAGGGAGGACAGATACGCAGTATTTT. This translates into CASSLPPETGRTDTQYF.

The CDR3 DNA sequence: TGTGCCAGCGCAGACAGGGGGACTGGAAACACCATATATTTT. It translates to CASADRGTGNTIYF. The chain joins TRBV2 to TRBJ1-3, with 9 bases lining up with TRBD1. V lost 8 bases to trimming and J lost 2 bases; unmatched junction nucleotides: 4. The CDR3 is 14 residues long. From germline, CDR1 is SNHLY and CDR2 FYNNEI.

Many counts were recorded for this clone. The chain is built from TRBV19 and TRBJ2-5; D is unresolved. Trimming removed 5 bases from V and 5 bases from J, with 6 bases in between. The germline CDR1 and CDR2 sequences are LNHDA and SQIVND (reference sequence). The CDR3 is 11 residues long. The CDR3 is CASSSLETQYF. The CDR3 coding sequence is TGTGCCAGTAGTTCCCTGGAGACCCAGTACTTC.

The gene calls are TRBV18 and TRBJ1-1, with D perhaps TRBD1 (6 bases). The germline gives CDR1 KGHSH, CDR2 LQKENI. There are 15 residues in the CDR3. The V gene lost 2 bases and the J gene lost 4 bases, with 14 bases spanning the gap. CDR3 region: CASSPYVTGSTEAFF. Here the CDR3 DNA reads TGTGCCAGCTCACCATATGTCACAGGGTCCACTGAAGCTTTCTTT.

The chain links TRBV18 to TRBJ2-7; D is undetermined. There are 12 residues in the CDR3. With 3 bases removed from V and 6 bases from J, the gap between germline ends came to 9 bases. Germline assignment: CDR1 KGHSH and CDR2 LQKENI. CDR3 nucleotides: TGTGCCAGCTCACCCGTCGGGTCCGAGCAGTACTTC. Amino acids: CASSPVGSEQYF. Full variable domain (missing parts from reference TRBV18 and TRBJ2-7): NAGVMQNPRHLVRRRGQEARLRCSPMKGHSHVYWYRQLPEEGLKFMVYLQKENIIDESGMPKERFSAEFPKEGPSILRIQQVVRGDSAAYFCASSPVGSEQYFGPGTRLTVT.

The V gene is TRBV6-5, the J gene TRBJ1-4; D is uncertain. Between the trimmed V and J ends, which lost 6 bases and 3 bases, there was a span of 11 bases. The germline V gene encodes CDR1 MNHEY and CDR2 SVGAGI. CDR3 length equals 14 residues. The CDR3 region is CASRNRQPNEKLFF. DNA for the CDR3: TGTGCCAGCAGAAATAGACAACCTAATGAAAAACTGTTTTTT.

This chain uses TRBV3-1 (or the pseudogene TRBV3-2) with TRBJ2-7, with D maybe TRBD2 (6 bases). Trimming removed 1 base from V and 7 bases from J, with 11 bases in between. The CDR3 loop spans 13 amino acids. Per germline, CDR1 LGHDT and CDR2 YNNKEL (reference sequence). The CDR3 DNA reads TGTGCCAGCAGCCAAGCGGGAGTCGGTGAGCAGTACTTC. Translation gives CASSQAGVGEQYF.

The chain has TRBV27 and TRBJ2-2; unclear D gene. The CDR3 spans 13 residues. Trimming left V 0 bases short and J 8 bases short, with 7 bases between. In germline, CDR1 is MNHEY, CDR2 SMNVEV (reference sequence). CDR3 in DNA: TGTGCCAGCAGTTTATCGAGGCCGGGGGAGCTGTTTTTT. Amino acid sequence: CASSLSRPGELFF.

The rearrangement joins TRBV28 to TRBJ2-2; possibly TRBD2 for D (6 bases). Between the trimmed V and J ends, which lost 6 bases and 8 bases, there was a span of 16 bases. The germline V gene encodes CDR1 MDHEN and CDR2 SYDVKM. This CDR3 has 14 residues. CDR3 nucleotide sequence: TGTGCCAGCAGGCCGGCTAGCGTAAGGGGGGAGCTGTTTTTT. It translates to CASRPASVRGELFF.

J is TRBJ2-1 and V is TRBV3-1 (or the pseudogene TRBV3-2); D is unresolved. V shed 1 base and J shed 9 bases, with 10 bases lying between them. CDR1 is LGHDT, CDR2 YNNKEL, per germline (reference sequence). The CDR3 length is 13 residues. The CDR3 protein is CASSQGNSLEQFF. The CDR3 bases are TGTGCCAGCAGCCAAGGAAACAGCCTTGAGCAGTTCTTC.

The chain employs TRBV11-3 and TRBJ1-1; D is possibly TRBD1 (6 bases). Per germline, CDR1 SGHNT and CDR2 YENEEA. The CDR3 length is 14 residues. Trimming removed 1 base from V and 3 bases from J, with 9 bases in between. The chain's CDR3 is CASSLAAGDTEAFF. CDR3 bases: TGTGCCAGCAGCTTAGCGGCAGGGGACACTGAAGCTTTCTTT. The full variable domain, completed using reference TRBV11-3 and TRBJ1-1, is EAGVVQSPRYKIIEKKQPVAFWCNPISGHNTLYWYLQNLGQGPELLIRYENEEAVDDSQLPKDRFSAERLKGVDSTLKIQPAELGDSAVYLCASSLAAGDTEAFFGQGTRLTVV.

Comments on this clone: The same CDR3 arises from other DNA sequences in this sample as well. The rearrangement links TRBV19 to TRBJ1-1; D is undetermined. This CDR3 region has 13 residues. Looked up from germline, CDR1 is LNHDA and CDR2 is SQIVND (reference sequence). V dropped 6 bases and J dropped 0 bases, with 8 bases sitting between them. CDR3 coding DNA: TGTGCCAGTAGAAGCACCGTGAACACTGAAGCTTTCTTT. It translates to CASRSTVNTEAFF.

The chain combines TRBV5-1 with TRBJ2-7; TRBD1 matches 7 bases. Unmatched junction bases numbered 6, after V lost 0 bases and J lost 3 bases. Germline V gene data show CDR1 as SGHRS and CDR2 as YFSETQ. The CDR3 sequence is 15 residues long. CDR3 DNA sequence: TGCGCCAGCAGCTTGGACGGGACAGCTAACTACGAGCAGTACTTC. This sequence encodes CASSLDGTANYEQYF.

The rearrangement joins TRBV28 to TRBJ2-3; 10 bases match TRBD2. Germline V gene lookup returns CDR1 MDHEN and CDR2 SYDVKM. The CDR3 is 17 amino acids. Trimming cost V 2 bases and J 1 base; bases outside gene matches: 6. The CDR3 sequence: CASSLLAGVVGTDTQYF. CDR3 nucleotide sequence: TGTGCCAGCAGTTTACTAGCGGGAGTGGTCGGCACAGATACGCAGTATTTT.

In this sample, this clone turned up once. CDR3 residues: CASSRPGRAGGEKLFF. In nucleotides, the CDR3 is TGTGCCAGCAGCCGACCCGGGCGGGCCGGTGGTGAAAAACTGTTTTTT. The chain is built from TRBV5-5 and TRBJ1-4; D not certain. The CDR3 extends over 16 amino acids. Looked up from germline, CDR1 is SGHKS and CDR2 is YYEKEE (reference sequence). The ends were cut back, 4 bases at V and 7 bases at J, with 20 bases in the middle.